This passage covers 9 T cell receptor beta chains from one sample sequenced in a study of control samples from healthy donors and cancer patients. Measured with immunoSEQ multiplex PCR; TCRdb has only the in-frame clones, and not every one. The table shows about 63,000 clones, with roughly 85% occurring only once. The sample comprised blood. These receptors all stem from a man in his forties in good health.

V is TRBV11-3 and J is TRBJ1-2; tentatively, D is TRBD1 (5 bases). From germline, CDR1 is SGHNT and CDR2 YENEEA. The CDR3 length is 14 residues. V was trimmed by 5 bases and J by 8 bases, leaving 18 bases between them. CDR3 region: CASSPRGPGGGYTF. Here the CDR3 DNA reads TGTGCCAGCAGCCCCCGGGGCCCGGGGGGAGGCTACACCTTC. The complete variable domain, with remaining parts taken from reference TRBV11-3 and TRBJ1-2, reads EAGVVQSPRYKIIEKKQPVAFWCNPISGHNTLYWYLQNLGQGPELLIRYENEEAVDDSQLPKDRFSAERLKGVDSTLKIQPAELGDSAVYLCASSPRGPGGGYTFGSGTRLTVV.

In its sample, this clone was seen a few times. The chain links TRBV11-2 to TRBJ2-7, with a possible D match to TRBD1 (5 bases). This CDR3 is built from 16 residues. V shed 5 bases and J shed 3 bases, with 20 bases lying between them. CDR1 is SGHAT, CDR2 FQNNGV, per germline. The CDR3 loop reads CASSPIKRQGDYEQYF. CDR3 coding DNA: TGTGCCAGCAGCCCAATTAAAAGGCAGGGTGACTACGAGCAGTACTTC.

The rearrangement uses TRBV6-5 and TRBJ1-4; TRBD1 aligns across 7 bases. Trimming at V came to 6 bases and at J to 11 bases, leaving 12 bases not matched to a gene. The length of the CDR3 is 14 residues. The germline V gene has CDR1 MNHEY and CDR2 SVGAGI. The CDR3 sequence is CASRPTGTEEKLFF. CDR3 sequence (DNA): TGTGCCAGCAGGCCGACAGGGACAGAGGAGAAACTGTTTTTT.

This clone came up a few times. V usage is TRBV7-9 and J usage is TRBJ1-5, with TRBD1 matching over 7 bases. The V segment lost 3 bases and the J segment 2 bases; nucleotides outside the gene matches: 4. This CDR3 is built from 15 residues. The V gene's germline CDR1 is SEHNR and CDR2 FQNEAQ (reference sequence). The CDR3 is CASSLTGNGNQPQHF. The CDR3 DNA reads as TGTGCCAGCAGCTTGACAGGGAATGGCAATCAGCCCCAGCATTTT.

This sequence joins TRBV24-1 and TRBJ2-3; a weak D match, TRBD2 (6 bases). Between the trimmed V and J ends, which lost 0 bases and 5 bases, there was a span of 20 bases. This CDR3 region has 18 residues. From germline, CDR1 is KGHDR and CDR2 SFDVKD. The CDR3 loop reads CATSDLPSPGGAGDTQYF. The CDR3 region has the DNA TGTGCCACCAGTGATTTGCCCTCGCCTGGCGGGGCAGGAGATACGCAGTATTTT.

CDR3: CASSSGTGMHQPQHF. As DNA, the CDR3 is TGTGCCAGCAGTTCCGGGACAGGAATGCATCAGCCCCAGCATTTT. The rearrangement uses TRBV6-2 or TRBV6-3 and TRBJ1-5; 8 bases line up with TRBD1. The V gene end was trimmed by 4 bases and the J gene end by 5 bases; junction bases not matched to a gene: 7. This CDR3 has 15 residues. CDR1 MNHEY and CDR2 SVGEGT come from the germline V gene.

The rearrangement joins TRBV6-6 to TRBJ2-5, with TRBD1 matching over 9 bases. This CDR3 has 16 amino acids. Germline CDR1 MNHNY, CDR2 SVGAGI (reference sequence). J was trimmed by 5 bases and V by 6 bases; bases with no gene match: 13. In DNA form, the CDR3 reads TGTGCCAGCAGAAGACCTGGTACAGGGGGCCGGGAGACCCAGTACTTC. Protein sequence: CASRRPGTGGRETQYF.

V gene TRBV5-6 combines with J gene TRBJ1-2; 12 bases are shared with TRBD1. This CDR3 contains 14 residues. After removal of 4 bases from V and 8 bases from J, the junction contained 6 bases not matched to a gene. Germline loops: CDR1 SGHDT, CDR2 YYEEEE. CDR3 protein: CASSAGQGARGYTF. CDR3 DNA sequence: TGTGCCAGCAGCGCGGGACAGGGGGCAAGAGGCTACACCTTC.

This chain connects TRBV9 to TRBJ1-2, with D perhaps TRBD1 (6 bases). The germline V gene encodes CDR1 SGDLS and CDR2 YYNGEE. The V and J ends lost 3 bases and 6 bases respectively, with 21 bases between them. CDR3 length: 16 amino acids. CDR3 in amino acids: CASSDNRDIDVDGYTF. The CDR3 DNA is TGTGCCAGCAGCGATAACCGGGACATCGATGTGGATGGCTACACCTTC. Supplemented by reference TRBV9 and TRBJ1-2, the full variable domain reads DSGVTQTPKHLITATGQRVTLRCSPRSGDLSVYWYQQSLDQGLQFLIQYYNGEERAKGNILERFSAQQFPDLHSELNLSSLELGDSALYFCASSDNRDIDVDGYTFGSGTRLTVV.